This TCR beta chain was captured by sequencing in a study of cytomegalovirus exposure and HLA in healthy donors. This clone was picked up one time. The CDR3 covers 13 residues. V gave up 5 bases and J gave up 5 bases, with 9 bases separating them. Germline V gene lookup returns CDR1 MDHEN and CDR2 SYDVKM. Using immunoSEQ multiplex PCR, the repertoire was profiled, and TCRdb retains in-frame clones only, with some absent. The sample records 120,000 or so clones, 85% to 90% being singletons. The sequencing input was PBMCs. The chain combines TRBV28 with TRBJ1-4; no definite D call. This receptor was taken from a woman under 30 in good health and CMV-seronegative. The CDR3 bases are TGTGCCAGCAGTGTGGTCGAGAATGAAAAACTGTTTTTT. Its translation is CASSVVENEKLFF.